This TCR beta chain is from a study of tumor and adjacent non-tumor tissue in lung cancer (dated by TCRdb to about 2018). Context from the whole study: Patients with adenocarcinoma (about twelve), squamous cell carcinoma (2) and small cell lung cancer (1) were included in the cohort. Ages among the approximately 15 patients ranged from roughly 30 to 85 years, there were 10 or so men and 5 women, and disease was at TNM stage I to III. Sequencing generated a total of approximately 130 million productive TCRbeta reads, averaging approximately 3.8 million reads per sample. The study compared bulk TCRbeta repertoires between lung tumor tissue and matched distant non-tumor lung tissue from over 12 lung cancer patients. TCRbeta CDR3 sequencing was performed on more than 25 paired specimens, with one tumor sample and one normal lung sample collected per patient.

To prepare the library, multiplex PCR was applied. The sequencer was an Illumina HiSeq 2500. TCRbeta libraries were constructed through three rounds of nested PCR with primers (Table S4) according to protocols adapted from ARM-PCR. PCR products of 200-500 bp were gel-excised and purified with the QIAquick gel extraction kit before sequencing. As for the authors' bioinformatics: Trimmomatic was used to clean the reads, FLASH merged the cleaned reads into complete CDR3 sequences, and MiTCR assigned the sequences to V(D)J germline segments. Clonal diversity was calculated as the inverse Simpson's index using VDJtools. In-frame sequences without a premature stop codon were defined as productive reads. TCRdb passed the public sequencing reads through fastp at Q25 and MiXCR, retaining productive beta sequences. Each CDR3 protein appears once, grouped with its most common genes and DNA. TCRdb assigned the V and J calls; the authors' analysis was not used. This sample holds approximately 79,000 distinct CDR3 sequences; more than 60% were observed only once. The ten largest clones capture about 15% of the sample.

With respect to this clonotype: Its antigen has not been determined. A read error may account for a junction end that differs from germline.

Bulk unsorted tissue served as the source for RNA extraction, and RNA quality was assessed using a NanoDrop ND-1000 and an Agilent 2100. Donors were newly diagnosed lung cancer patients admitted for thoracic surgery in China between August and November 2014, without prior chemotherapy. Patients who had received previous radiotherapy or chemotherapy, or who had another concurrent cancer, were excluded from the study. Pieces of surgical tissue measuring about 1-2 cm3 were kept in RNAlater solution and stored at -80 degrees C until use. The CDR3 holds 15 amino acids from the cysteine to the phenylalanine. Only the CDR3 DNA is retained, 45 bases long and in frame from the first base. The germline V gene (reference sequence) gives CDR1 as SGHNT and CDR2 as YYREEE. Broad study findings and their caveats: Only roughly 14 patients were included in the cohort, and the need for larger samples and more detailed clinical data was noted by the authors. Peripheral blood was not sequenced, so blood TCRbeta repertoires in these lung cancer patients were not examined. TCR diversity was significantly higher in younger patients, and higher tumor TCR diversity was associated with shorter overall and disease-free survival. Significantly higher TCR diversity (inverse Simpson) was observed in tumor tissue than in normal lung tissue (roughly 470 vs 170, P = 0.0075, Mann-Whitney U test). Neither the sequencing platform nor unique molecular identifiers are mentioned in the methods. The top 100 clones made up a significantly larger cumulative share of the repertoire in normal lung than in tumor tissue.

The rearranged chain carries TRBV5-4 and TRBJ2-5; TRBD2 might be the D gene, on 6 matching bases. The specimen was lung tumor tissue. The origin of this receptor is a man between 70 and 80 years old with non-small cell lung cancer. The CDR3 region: CASSFLGRREEAQYF. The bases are TGTGCCAGCAGCTTCCTGGGGCGGCGGGAAGAGGCCCAGTACTTC.